This TCR beta chain was profiled in a study of CD8 T cells in ankylosing spondylitis. The study's findings and limits: Blood of patients with ankylosing spondylitis appeared to be characterized by a TCR beta motif of eight highly homologous variants. Relatively rare in peripheral blood, disease-linked clones were also CD8+.

A word on this clonotype: Its specificity is unknown.

CDR1 and CDR2 (germline): KGHDR, SFDVKD. Trimming at V came to 8 bases and at J to 9 bases, leaving 9 bases not matched to a gene. This CDR3 is 13 amino acids long. With molecular barcodes, quantitative 5'-RACE was used to make the TCR beta libraries. Each CDR3 protein is one row after TCRdb ran MiXCR on the 5' RACE reads. This sample yields about 400,000 distinct CDR3 sequences, of which approximately 22% are seen a single time; about an eighth belongs to the top ten. The origin of this receptor is a male donor with ankylosing spondylitis or in good health (not recorded which). The specimen sequenced was blood, either unsorted or a sorted T cell fraction (not recorded which). The chain uses TRBV24-1 and TRBJ2-1; 7 bases match TRBD2. The CDR3 bases are TGTGCCACCATGACCTTTGGGGGGGGTGAGCAGTTCTTC. Protein sequence: CATMTFGGGEQFF.